Below, 17 T cell receptor beta chains from the same sample are listed, as sequenced in a study of blood T cell repertoires in COVID-19. Data came from immunoSEQ multiplex PCR; TCRdb stores just in-frame clones and leaves some out. The sample comprises fewer than 200,000 clones, 88% of which are singletons, and approximately 9% rests with the top ten. The specimen sequenced was PBMCs or T cells enriched from blood (not recorded which). These receptors came from a woman aged 18-29 years who had recovered from COVID-19.

The rearrangement joins TRBV6-5 to TRBJ2-7; TRBD2 is a possible D gene (5 bases). This CDR3 spans 13 amino acids. V shed 8 bases and J shed 2 bases, with 13 bases lying between them. The germline CDR1 and CDR2 sequences are MNHEY and SVGAGI. The CDR3 nucleotides read TGTGCCAGCGCCCGGGAAGGGACCTACGAGCAGTACTTC. It yields the protein CASAREGTYEQYF.

The CDR3 region is CASSGVTSGELFF. The CDR3 DNA follows: TGCGCCAGCAGTGGAGTTACCTCCGGGGAGCTGTTTTTT. The gene calls are TRBV10-1 and TRBJ2-2; D gene uncertain. CDR3 length: 13 residues. Germline loops: CDR1 WNHNN, CDR2 SYGVQD (reference sequence). The ends were cut back, 4 bases at V and 6 bases at J, with 9 bases in the middle.

The J gene is TRBJ2-7, the V gene TRBV5-1; 11 bases map to TRBD1. Germline trimming cut 4 bases from V and 11 bases from J; bases unmatched to any gene: 11. Germline V gene data show CDR1 as SGHRS and CDR2 as YFSETQ. CDR3 length: 14 residues. The CDR3 protein is CASSTVPGQGVKYF. CDR3 coding DNA: TGCGCCAGCAGCACCGTCCCGGGACAGGGGGTGAAGTACTTC.

This clone was picked up one time. This chain joins TRBV6-5 and TRBJ1-1, with D hard to call. Germline CDR1 is MNHEY and CDR2 is SVGAGI. The CDR3 loop spans 13 amino acids. V was shortened by 0 bases and J by 5 bases, with 7 bases between the two germline ends. CDR3 bases: TGTGCCAGCAGTTACTCGGCACGAACTGAAGCTTTCTTT. This encodes CASSYSARTEAFF.

The chain combines TRBV27 with TRBJ2-7; tentatively, D is TRBD2 (5 bases). Trimming stripped 2 bases from V and 3 bases from J, with 8 bases between. The CDR3 sequence is 13 residues long. The germline V gene encodes CDR1 MNHEY and CDR2 SMNVEV (reference sequence). As DNA, the CDR3 is TGTGCCAGCAGTTTAGGACTCCACTACGAGCAGTACTTC. Its protein product is CASSLGLHYEQYF.

The gene calls are TRBV14 and TRBJ2-5; 8 bases map to TRBD1. CDR1 and CDR2 from the germline V gene are SGHDN and FVKESK. The CDR3 runs 15 residues. Trimming removed 4 bases from V and 4 bases from J; junction bases left unmatched: 8. The DNA for the CDR3 is TGTGCCAGCAGCCCGCGCAGGGGGCTTGGAGAGACCCAGTACTTC. It encodes CASSPRRGLGETQYF.

The chain has TRBV28 and TRBJ2-3, with a tentative D call TRBD1 (6 bases). The CDR3 is made up of 14 amino acids. V lost 5 bases and J 2 bases, leaving 11 bases between the germline ends. Germline values: CDR1 MDHEN, CDR2 SYDVKM. The DNA of the CDR3 is TGTGCCAGCAGTACAGGGTATGCCACAGATACGCAGTATTTT. Protein sequence: CASSTGYATDTQYF.

This chain joins TRBV7-6 and TRBJ2-1; no reliable D call. The CDR3 has 12 residues. V lost 5 bases and J lost 10, with 12 bases in between. Germline assignment: CDR1 SGHVS and CDR2 FNYEAQ. The CDR3 protein is CASSPQPWEQFF. Here the CDR3 DNA reads TGTGCCAGCAGCCCACAGCCGTGGGAGCAGTTCTTC.

The chain joins TRBV5-1 to TRBJ2-1, with TRBD2 as a possible D gene (6 bases). The V end was cut by 1 base, the J end by 8 bases, with 13 bases between. This CDR3 is 14 amino acids long. Germline loops: CDR1 SGHRS, CDR2 YFSETQ. The CDR3 nucleotides read TGCGCCAGCAGCTTGCCGGGAGAGTGGGATGAGCAGTTCTTC. Translation gives CASSLPGEWDEQFF.

The count of this clone is one. This chain connects TRBV5-8 to TRBJ2-2; a weak D match, TRBD1 (5 bases). Trimming left V 1 base short and J 6 bases short, with 10 bases between. The germline CDR1 and CDR2 sequences are SGHTS and YDEGEE. The CDR3 sequence is 14 residues long. The DNA of the CDR3 is TGTGCCAGCAGCTTGATGACAGACTCCGGGGAGCTGTTTTTT. Its translation is CASSLMTDSGELFF.

The V gene is TRBV19, the J gene TRBJ1-1; no reliable D call. The CDR3 is 17 residues long. V was pared by 6 bases and J by 0 bases, with 20 bases between. The germline V gene encodes CDR1 LNHDA and CDR2 SQIVND (reference sequence). CDR3 amino acids: CASSHGVRANMNTEAFF. CDR3 sequence (DNA): TGTGCCAGTAGCCACGGGGTGAGGGCAAATATGAACACTGAAGCTTTCTTT.

This rearrangement joins TRBV19 to TRBJ2-5; 7 nucleotides agree with TRBD2. Looked up from germline, CDR1 is LNHDA and CDR2 is SQIVND (reference sequence). The CDR3 covers 15 residues. The V gene end was trimmed by 6 bases and the J gene end by 2 bases; junction bases not matched to a gene: 9. Here the CDR3 DNA reads TGTGCCAGTAGGCCAACTTGGGGGGGTCAAGAGACCCAGTACTTC. This encodes CASRPTWGGQETQYF.

The chain uses TRBV25-1 and TRBJ1-1; D uncertain. The CDR3 runs 15 residues. The V and J ends lost 0 bases and 1 base respectively, with 9 bases between them. CDR1 and CDR2 (germline): MGHDK, SYGVNS. DNA of the CDR3: TGTGCCAGCAGTGAATATACTGGTAAGAACACTGAAGCTTTCTTT. It encodes CASSEYTGKNTEAFF.

The rearrangement links TRBV5-4 to TRBJ2-5; 9 positions agree with TRBD2. Germline trimming cut 3 bases from V and 4 bases from J; bases unmatched to any gene: 13. Germline V gives CDR1 SGHNT, CDR2 YYREEE (reference sequence). This CDR3 contains 17 residues. CDR3 DNA: TGTGCCAGCAGCTCAGGTCCAAAGCGGGGGGTTTTAGAGACCCAGTACTTC. Its translation is CASSSGPKRGVLETQYF.

The chain has TRBV19 and TRBJ1-2; no clear D gene. Trimming took off 11 bases at V and 7 bases at J, with 20 bases between the two ends. This CDR3 has 13 residues. From germline, CDR1 is LNHDA and CDR2 SQIVND (reference sequence). Written as DNA, the CDR3 is TGTGCCGCCAGTAGTATCCTCGGGAGTGGCTACACCTTC. It yields the protein CAASSILGSGYTF.

The genes are TRBV7-2 and TRBJ2-5; tentative D call: TRBD2 (5 bases). This CDR3 has 14 residues. Looked up from germline, CDR1 is SGHTA and CDR2 is FQGNSA. The germline V and J ends were trimmed by 2 bases and 5 bases, with 12 bases remaining between them. CDR3: CASSLQGLAETQYF. CDR3 DNA sequence: TGTGCCAGCAGCTTACAAGGACTCGCTGAGACCCAGTACTTC.

The genes are TRBV7-2 and TRBJ1-3; the D is unclear. V was cut by 5 bases and J by 5 bases, with 4 bases left in between. This CDR3 is 11 amino acids long. The germline V gene has CDR1 SGHTA and CDR2 FQGNSA. CDR3 nucleotides: TGTGCCAGCAGCGGCCGAAACACCATATATTTT. Encoded protein: CASSGRNTIYF. The complete variable domain, with remaining parts taken from reference TRBV7-2 and TRBJ1-3, reads GAGVSQSPSNKVTEKGKDVELRCDPISGHTALYWYRQSLGQGLEFLIYFQGNSAPDKSGLPSDRFSAERTGGSVSTLTIQRTQQEDSAVYLCASSGRNTIYFGEGSWLTVV.